The rows below give T cell receptor beta chains drawn from one sample of a study of shared clonotypes between healthy human individuals. Measured with immunoSEQ multiplex PCR; TCRdb has only the in-frame clones, and not every one. The table has about 450,000 clones, 79% seen once. Sample: PBMCs. These receptors were taken from a middle-aged woman in good health. Some clones in this sample may be carry-over from other donors' samples. The CDR3 runs from the conserved cysteine through the conserved F or W. D genes are given only for firm matches. The size entry is marked missing in some rows and otherwise reads once, few, many or a size class.

TRBD1 | TRBJ2-1 | TRBV5-1 | . | TGCGCCAGCAGCTTGGAGGGGAGGACAGGGGCAGATGAGCAGTTCTTC | CASSLEGRTGADEQFF
. | TRBJ2-7 | TRBV2 | . | TGTGCCAGCAGTGAAAGGTCAGCGGAAGCCTACGAGCAGTACTTC | CASSERSAEAYEQYF
. | TRBJ1-2 | TRBV11-1 | . | TGTGCCAGCAGCTTCCGAGGGGACTACTATGGCTACACCTTC | CASSFRGDYYGYTF
. | TRBJ2-7 | TRBV14 | . | TGTGCCAGCAGCCTAGAACAGGGTTATGCGGACGAGCAGTACTTC | CASSLEQGYADEQYF
. | TRBJ1-2 | TRBV9 | once | TGTGCCAGCAGCGTAGCTACGGTATTTAACTATGGCTACACCTTC | CASSVATVFNYGYTF
TRBD2 | TRBJ2-5 | TRBV9 | . | TGTGCCAGCAACTTGGGCCAGCGGGGACAAGAGACCCAGTACTTC | CASNLGQRGQETQYF
TRBD1 | TRBJ2-1 | TRBV2 | many | TGTGCCAGCAGCATCACCGGGACAGTGGGGGACAATGAGCAGTTCTTC | CASSITGTVGDNEQFF
. | TRBJ2-1 | TRBV27 | . | TGTGCCAGCAGTTTATCGAGCATGGTCGGACTTGAGCAGTTCTTC | CASSLSSMVGLEQFF
. | TRBJ1-5 | TRBV10-3 | . | TGTGCCATCAGTGAGTCGACTCTGGCAAGCAATCAGCCCCAGCATTTT | CAISESTLASNQPQHF
TRBD1 | TRBJ1-5 | TRBV27 | . | TGTGCCAGCAGACCGATGACAGGGGGGTCCAATCAGCCCCAGCATTTT | CASRPMTGGSNQPQHF
TRBD1 | TRBJ1-2 | TRBV5-1 | . | TGCGCCAGCAGCTTGGGACAGGGGGCAGTCAGCTATGGCTACACCTTC | CASSLGQGAVSYGYTF